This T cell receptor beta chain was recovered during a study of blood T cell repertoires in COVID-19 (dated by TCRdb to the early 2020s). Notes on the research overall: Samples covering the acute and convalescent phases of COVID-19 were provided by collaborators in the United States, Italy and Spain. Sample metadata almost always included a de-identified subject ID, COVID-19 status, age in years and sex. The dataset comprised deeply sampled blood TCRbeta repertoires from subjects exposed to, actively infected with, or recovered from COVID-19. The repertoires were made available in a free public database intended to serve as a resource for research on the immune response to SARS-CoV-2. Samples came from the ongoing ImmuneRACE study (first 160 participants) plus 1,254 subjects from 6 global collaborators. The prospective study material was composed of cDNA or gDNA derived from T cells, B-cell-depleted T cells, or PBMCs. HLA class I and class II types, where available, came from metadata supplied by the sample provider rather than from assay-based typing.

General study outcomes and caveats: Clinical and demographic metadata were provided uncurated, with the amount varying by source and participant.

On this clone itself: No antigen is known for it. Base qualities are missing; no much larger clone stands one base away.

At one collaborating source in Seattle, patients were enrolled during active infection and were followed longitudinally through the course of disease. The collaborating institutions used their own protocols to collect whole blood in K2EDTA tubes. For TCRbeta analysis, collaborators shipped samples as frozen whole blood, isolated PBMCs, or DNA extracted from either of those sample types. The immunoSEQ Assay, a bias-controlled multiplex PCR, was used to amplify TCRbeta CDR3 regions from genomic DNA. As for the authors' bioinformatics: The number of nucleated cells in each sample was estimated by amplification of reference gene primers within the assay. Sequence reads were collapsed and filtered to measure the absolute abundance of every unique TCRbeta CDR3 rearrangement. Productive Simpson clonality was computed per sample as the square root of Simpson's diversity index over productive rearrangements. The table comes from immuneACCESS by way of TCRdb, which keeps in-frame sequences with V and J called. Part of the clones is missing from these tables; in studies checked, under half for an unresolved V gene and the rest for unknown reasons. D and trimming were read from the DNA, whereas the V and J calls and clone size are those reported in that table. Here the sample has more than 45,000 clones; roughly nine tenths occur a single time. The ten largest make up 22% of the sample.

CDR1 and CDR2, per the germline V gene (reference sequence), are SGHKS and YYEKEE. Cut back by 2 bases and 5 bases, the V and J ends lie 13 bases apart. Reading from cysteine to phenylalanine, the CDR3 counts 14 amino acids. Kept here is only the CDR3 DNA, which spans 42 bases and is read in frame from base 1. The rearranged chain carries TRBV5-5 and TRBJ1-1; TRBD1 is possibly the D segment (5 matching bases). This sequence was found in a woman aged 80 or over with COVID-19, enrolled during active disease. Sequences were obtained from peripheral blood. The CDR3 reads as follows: CASSFARGGTEAFF. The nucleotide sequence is TGTGCCAGCAGCTTCGCCCGGGGGGGGACTGAAGCTTTCTTT.